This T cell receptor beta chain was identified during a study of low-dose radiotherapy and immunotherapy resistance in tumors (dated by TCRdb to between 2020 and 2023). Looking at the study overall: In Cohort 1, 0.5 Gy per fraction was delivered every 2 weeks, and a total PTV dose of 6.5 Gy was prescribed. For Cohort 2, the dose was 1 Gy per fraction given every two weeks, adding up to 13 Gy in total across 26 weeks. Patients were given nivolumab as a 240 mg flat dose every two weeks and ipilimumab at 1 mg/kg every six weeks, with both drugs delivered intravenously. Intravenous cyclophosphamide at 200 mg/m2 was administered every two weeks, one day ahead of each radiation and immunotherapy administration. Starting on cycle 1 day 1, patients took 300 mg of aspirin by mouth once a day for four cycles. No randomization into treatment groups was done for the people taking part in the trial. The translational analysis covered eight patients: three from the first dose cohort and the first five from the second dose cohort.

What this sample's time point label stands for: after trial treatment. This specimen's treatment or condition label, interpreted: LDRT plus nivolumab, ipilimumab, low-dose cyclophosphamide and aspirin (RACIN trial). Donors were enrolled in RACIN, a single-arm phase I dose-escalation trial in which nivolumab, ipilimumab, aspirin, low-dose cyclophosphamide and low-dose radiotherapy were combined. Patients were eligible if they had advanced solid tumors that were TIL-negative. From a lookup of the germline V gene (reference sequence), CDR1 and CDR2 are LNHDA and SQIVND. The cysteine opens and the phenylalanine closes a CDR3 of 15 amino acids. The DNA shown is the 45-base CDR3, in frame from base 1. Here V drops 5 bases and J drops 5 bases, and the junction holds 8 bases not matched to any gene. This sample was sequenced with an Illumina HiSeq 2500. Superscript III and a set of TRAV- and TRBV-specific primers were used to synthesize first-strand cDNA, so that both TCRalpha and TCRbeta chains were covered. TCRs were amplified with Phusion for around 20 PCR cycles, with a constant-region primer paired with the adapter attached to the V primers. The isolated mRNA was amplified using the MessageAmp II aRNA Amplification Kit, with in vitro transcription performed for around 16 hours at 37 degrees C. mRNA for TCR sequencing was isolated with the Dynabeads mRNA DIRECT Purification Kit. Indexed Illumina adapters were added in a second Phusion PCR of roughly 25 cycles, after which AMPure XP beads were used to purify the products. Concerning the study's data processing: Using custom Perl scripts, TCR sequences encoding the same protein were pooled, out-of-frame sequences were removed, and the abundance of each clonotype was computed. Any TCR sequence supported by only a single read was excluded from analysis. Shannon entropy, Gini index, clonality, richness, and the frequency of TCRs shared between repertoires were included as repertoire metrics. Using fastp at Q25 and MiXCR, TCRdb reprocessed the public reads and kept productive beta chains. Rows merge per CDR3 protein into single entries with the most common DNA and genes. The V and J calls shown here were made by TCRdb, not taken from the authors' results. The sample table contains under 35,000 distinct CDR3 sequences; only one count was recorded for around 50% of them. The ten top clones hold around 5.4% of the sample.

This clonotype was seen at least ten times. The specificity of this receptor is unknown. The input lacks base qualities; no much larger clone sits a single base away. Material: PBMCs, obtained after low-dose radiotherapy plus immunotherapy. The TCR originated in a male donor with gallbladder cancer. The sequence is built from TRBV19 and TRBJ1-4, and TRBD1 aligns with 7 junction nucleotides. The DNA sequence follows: TGTGCCAGTAGTGAAGGGGGCGCCTACAATGAAAAACTGTTTTTT. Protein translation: CASSEGGAYNEKLFF.